The 32 T cell receptor beta chains reported below all come from one sample, sequenced in a study of T cells in Graves' hyperthyroidism and ophthalmopathy. RNA transcripts provided the source from which TCR beta CDR3 regions were amplified. Primed by the HTBI set, a first-round RT-PCR was run on the TCR CDR3. TCRdb fed the multiplex PCR reads into MiXCR, producing one record per CDR3 protein. The sample contains 500,000 to 800,000 distinct CDR3 sequences, about 15% of which appear only once. The sample was blood. These receptor sequences come from a woman between 45 and 65 years old with Graves' ophthalmopathy.

This clonotype was recorded many times. The chain recombines TRBV2 with TRBJ1-6; no reliable D call. Per germline, CDR1 SNHLY and CDR2 FYNNEI. The CDR3 length is 11 residues. V was cut by 1 base and J by 9 bases, with 1 base left in between. The CDR3 nucleotides are TGTGCCAGCAGTGAAGGTTCACCCCTCCACTTT. Protein sequence: CASSEGSPLHF.

This clonotype was counted between two and nine times. The rearrangement links TRBV10-3 to TRBJ2-7; 10 bases match TRBD1. Unmatched junction bases numbered 6, after V lost 4 bases and J lost 6 bases. The length of the CDR3 is 14 residues. Germline-derived CDR1 and CDR2 are ENHRY and SYGVKD. CDR3 sequence reads: CAISVGQGFGEQYF. The CDR3 region has the DNA TGTGCCATCAGTGTGGGACAGGGGTTTGGCGAGCAGTACTTC.

In this sample, this clonotype turned up many times. J is TRBJ2-1 and V is TRBV19; the D gene is possibly TRBD1 (6 bases). The CDR3 is 13 amino acids. V was trimmed by 1 base and J by 13 bases, leaving 14 bases between them. Germline-derived CDR1 and CDR2 are LNHDA and SQIVND (reference sequence). CDR3 protein: CASSIVQGLFQFF. DNA for the CDR3: TGTGCCAGTAGTATAGTACAGGGCCTCTTCCAGTTCTTC.

This clonotype was detected ten times or more. The V call is TRBV27, the J call TRBJ2-1, with 11 bases aligning to TRBD2. V shed 5 bases, J shed 11 bases, and the junction held 11 bases outside the gene matches. This CDR3 contains 15 residues. The V gene's germline CDR1 is MNHEY and CDR2 SMNVEV (reference sequence). The CDR3 loop reads CASSLAGTSGAKQFF. CDR3 sequence (DNA): TGTGCCAGCAGTCTGGCCGGGACTAGCGGCGCTAAGCAGTTCTTC.

At least ten counts were recorded for this clonotype. This chain uses TRBV20-1 with TRBJ2-7, with TRBD2 identical over 12 bases. Germline V gives CDR1 DFQATT, CDR2 SNEGSKA (reference sequence). The CDR3 has 15 amino acids. The J segment lost 5 bases and the V segment lost 0 bases, leaving 5 bases of the junction unmatched. The CDR3 bases are TGCAGTGCTAGAGATAGCCGGACTAGCGGGAACGAGCAGTACTTC. Translation: CSARDSRTSGNEQYF.

This clonotype was detected only a few times. The chain is built from TRBV19 and TRBJ1-5, with D hard to call. The V gene lost 6 bases and the J gene lost 1 base, with 13 bases spanning the gap. The CDR3 extends over 15 amino acids. Germline lookup yields CDR1 LNHDA and CDR2 SQIVND (reference sequence). CDR3 in DNA: TGTGCCAGTAGCTCGGTGGCCCGGAGCAATCAGCCCCAGCATTTT. Amino acids: CASSSVARSNQPQHF.

This clonotype was observed at least ten times. The rearrangement uses TRBV7-2 and TRBJ2-7, with 7 bases matching TRBD2. The germline V gene has CDR1 SGHTA and CDR2 FQGNSA. The CDR3 totals 14 residues. V trimming: 1 base; J trimming: 5 bases; junction bases outside the gene matches: 5. As DNA, the CDR3 is TGTGCCAGCAGCTTAGTGGGAGGGGCGGACGAGCAGTACTTC. Translating it yields CASSLVGGADEQYF.

This clonotype was detected many times. The chain recombines TRBV10-3 with TRBJ1-2; D gene uncertain. Germline V gives CDR1 ENHRY, CDR2 SYGVKD. The ends were cut back, 2 bases at V and 6 bases at J, with 13 bases in the middle. This CDR3 has 14 amino acids. CDR3 DNA sequence: TGTGCCATCAGTGAGGGACCACCTTTGAATGGCTACACCTTC. It is translated as CAISEGPPLNGYTF.

This chain connects TRBV6-2 or TRBV6-3 to TRBJ2-1; D might be TRBD1 (6 bases). This CDR3 region has 15 residues. Per germline, CDR1 MNHEY and CDR2 SVGEGT. Between the trimmed V and J ends, which lost 10 bases and 0 bases, there was a span of 16 bases. The CDR3 bases are TGTGCCATCAAACAGGGCTCAAGCTCCTACAATGAGCAGTTCTTC. It specifies CAIKQGSSSYNEQFF.

The chain joins TRBV29-1 to TRBJ2-7; TRBD1 matches at 8 bases. This CDR3 contains 13 residues. V dropped 2 bases and J dropped 6; count of bases not matched to a gene: 6. The germline V gene encodes CDR1 SQVTM and CDR2 ANQGSEA. The CDR3 nucleotides read TGCAGCGTTGAACCCCGACAGGGGCTCGAGCAGTACTTC. Amino acid sequence: CSVEPRQGLEQYF.

This clonotype was recorded many times. V usage is TRBV6-1 and J usage is TRBJ1-4; D unclear. V was clipped by 4 bases and J by 1 base, with 7 bases between them. There are 14 residues in the CDR3. CDR1 is MNHNS, CDR2 SASEGT, per germline. CDR3 coding DNA: TGTGCCAGCAGTGTTGGGAGAACTAATGAAAAACTGTTTTTT. It codes for CASSVGRTNEKLFF.

The V gene is TRBV18, the J gene TRBJ1-1; the D gene is possibly TRBD1 (5 bases). Trimming cost V 3 bases and J 5 bases, with 22 bases left between them. The CDR3 covers 17 residues. The germline gives CDR1 KGHSH, CDR2 LQKENI. Written as DNA, the CDR3 is TGTGCCAGCTCACCGGCGCAGGGAAGTCCGCGGGATACTGAAGCTTTCTTT. Protein sequence: CASSPAQGSPRDTEAFF.

This clonotype was seen at least ten times. The chain is built from TRBV20-1 and TRBJ2-4, with TRBD1 matching over 8 bases. Trimming at V came to 0 bases and at J to 6 bases, leaving 7 bases not matched to a gene. The CDR3 is 15 residues long. Germline CDR1 is DFQATT and CDR2 is SNEGSKA (reference sequence). Here the CDR3 DNA reads TGCAGTGCTAGAGATCAGGGGGCGGTGGGAAACATTCAGTACTTC. This sequence encodes CSARDQGAVGNIQYF.

V usage is TRBV6-2 or TRBV6-3 and J usage is TRBJ2-4; 12 bases agree with TRBD2. Germline trimming cut 7 bases from V and 8 bases from J; bases unmatched to any gene: 9. This CDR3 has 15 amino acids. CDR1 is MNHEY, CDR2 SVGEGT, per germline. The CDR3, as DNA: TGTGCCAGCACCCCTAGCGGGAGGGCCCGGGACATTCAGTACTTC. It translates to CASTPSGRARDIQYF.

In its sample, this clonotype was seen many times. This chain uses TRBV3-1 with TRBJ2-7, with 7 nucleotides matching TRBD2. The ends lost 1 base at V and 0 bases at J; junction bases unmatched: 6. The length of the CDR3 is 16 residues. Germline V lookup: CDR1 LGHDT, CDR2 YNNKEL (reference sequence). CDR3 residues: CASSQVSSGYSYEQYF. The CDR3 DNA sequence: TGTGCCAGCAGCCAAGTTTCTAGCGGTTACTCCTACGAGCAGTACTTC.

This clonotype was observed at least ten times. The gene calls are TRBV4-2 and TRBJ1-6; D remains unclear. The CDR3 covers 15 residues. V lost 0 bases and J 7 bases, leaving 10 bases between the germline ends. Germline CDR1 reads LGHNA; CDR2 reads YNFKEQ. DNA of the CDR3: TGTGCCAGCAGCCAAGATGACACAACAAATTCACCCCTCCACTTT. Translation: CASSQDDTTNSPLHF.

Ten or more counts support this clonotype. J is TRBJ2-1 and V is TRBV18; 8 bases are a match to TRBD2. V was clipped by 1 base and J by 2 bases; unmatched bases: 7. The CDR3 runs 17 residues. CDR1 and CDR2 from the germline V gene are KGHSH and LQKENI. CDR3 nucleotide sequence: TGTGCCAGCTCACCACGCATAGCGGGGCTTCCCTACAATGAGCAGTTCTTC. Translation gives CASSPRIAGLPYNEQFF.

This clonotype was observed a few times. The rearrangement joins TRBV27 to TRBJ2-2; 12 positions agree with TRBD1. CDR1 MNHEY and CDR2 SMNVEV come from the germline V gene (reference sequence). CDR3 length equals 16 residues. The trim removed 3 bases at V and 7 bases at J, leaving 6 bases unmatched. The CDR3: CASSLGQGARDGELFF. The DNA of the CDR3 is TGTGCCAGCAGTTTGGGACAGGGGGCTCGGGACGGGGAGCTGTTTTTT.

The gene calls are TRBV15 and TRBJ2-1; TRBD2 agrees at 8 bases. CDR1 is LNHNV and CDR2 is YYDKDF in the germline V gene (reference sequence). The CDR3 runs to 20 residues. J gave up 0 bases and V 4 bases, and 17 bases lay outside the gene matches. The CDR3 region is CATSTKQGTRVGGSYNEQFF. In nucleotides, the CDR3 is TGTGCCACCAGCACGAAGCAAGGGACTAGAGTTGGGGGCTCCTACAATGAGCAGTTCTTC.

This clonotype was detected ten times or more. The gene calls are TRBV7-8 and TRBJ2-3; TRBD2 aligns across 10 bases. Per germline, CDR1 SGHVS and CDR2 FQNEAQ. V was clipped by 3 bases and J by 3 bases; unmatched bases: 6. This CDR3 has 16 residues. CDR3 in amino acids: CASSLIAGGSTDTQYF. The CDR3 nucleotides are TGTGCCAGCAGCTTGATAGCGGGAGGTTCGACAGATACGCAGTATTTT.

This clonotype was recorded at least ten times. This chain joins TRBV28 and TRBJ2-1; 8 nucleotides align to TRBD2. The V gene's germline CDR1 is MDHEN and CDR2 SYDVKM. The CDR3 is 14 residues long. V trimming: 8 bases; J trimming: 4 bases; junction bases outside the gene matches: 7. The CDR3 reads CASRSGLVYNEQFF. In DNA, the CDR3 is TGTGCCAGCCGTTCGGGACTAGTGTACAATGAGCAGTTCTTC.

The rearrangement joins TRBV20-1 to TRBJ1-5, with TRBD1 as a possible D gene (5 bases). CDR1 DFQATT and CDR2 SNEGSKA come from the germline V gene (reference sequence). The CDR3 contains 16 residues. The ends were cut back, 0 bases at V and 2 bases at J, with 14 bases in the middle. CDR3 coding DNA: TGCAGTGCTAGAGATTGGGGGAGTGGGGGCAATCAGCCCCAGCATTTT. Translated: CSARDWGSGGNQPQHF.

The table lists this clonotype with many counts. The chain joins TRBV5-1 to TRBJ2-7, with 9 bases identical to TRBD1. Germline V gene sequence: CDR1 SGHRS, CDR2 YFSETQ. V trimming: 0 bases; J trimming: 0 bases; junction bases outside the gene matches: 10. This CDR3 region has 18 residues. CDR3 nucleotides: TGCGCCAGCAGCTTGGCCGGGACAGGGTCAACATTCTCCTACGAGCAGTACTTC. Protein: CASSLAGTGSTFSYEQYF. The variable domain in full, with the rest retrieved from reference TRBV5-1 and TRBJ2-7, is KAGVTQTPRYLIKTRGQQVTLSCSPISGHRSVSWYQQTPGQGLQFLFEYFSETQRNKGNFPGRFSGRQFSNSRSEMNVSTLELGDSALYLCASSLAGTGSTFSYEQYFGPGTRLTVT.

Ten or more counts support this clonotype. V usage is TRBV30 and J usage is TRBJ1-5, with D perhaps TRBD1 (5 bases). Germline V lookup: CDR1 GTSNPN, CDR2 SVGIG (reference sequence). There are 14 residues in the CDR3. The V gene lost 4 bases and the J gene lost 6 bases, with 16 bases spanning the gap. The CDR3 sequence is CAWNLAGRGQPQHF. For the CDR3, the DNA is TGTGCCTGGAACTTGGCAGGGCGAGGTCAGCCCCAGCATTTT.

This clonotype was detected ten times or more. The chain carries TRBV30 and TRBJ1-2; D not resolved. Trimming cost V 5 bases and J 3 bases, with 13 bases left between them. The CDR3 loop spans 13 amino acids. CDR1 GTSNPN and CDR2 SVGIG come from the germline V gene (reference sequence). Here the CDR3 reads CAWFSGSDYGYTF. CDR3 in DNA: TGTGCCTGGTTTTCAGGATCAGACTATGGCTACACCTTC.

V is TRBV5-1 and J is TRBJ2-1; unclear D gene. The ends were cut back, 4 bases at V and 0 bases at J, with 11 bases in the middle. Germline lookup yields CDR1 SGHRS and CDR2 YFSETQ. This CDR3 is built from 15 residues. The CDR3 loop is CASSLHTPSYNEQFF. CDR3 DNA: TGCGCCAGCAGCCTACACACTCCCTCCTACAATGAGCAGTTCTTC.

This clonotype came up many times. The gene calls are TRBV28 and TRBJ2-7, with 7 bases fitting TRBD1. J gave up 4 bases and V 8 bases, and 11 bases lay outside the gene matches. The CDR3 spans 14 residues. Per germline, CDR1 MDHEN and CDR2 SYDVKM. CDR3 nucleotides: TGTGCCAGCGGTTCACCGGGACAGCTTTACGAGCAGTACTTC. Protein: CASGSPGQLYEQYF.

This clonotype was seen a handful of times. The J gene is TRBJ2-7, the V gene TRBV27; TRBD2 aligns across 9 bases. V lost 7 bases to trimming and J lost 4 bases; unmatched junction nucleotides: 8. The CDR3 covers 14 residues. In germline, CDR1 is MNHEY, CDR2 SMNVEV (reference sequence). The CDR3 nucleotides are TGTGCCAGCAACCCTAGCGGGGACTCTTACGAGCAGTACTTC. Translation gives CASNPSGDSYEQYF.

The rearrangement joins TRBV13 to TRBJ2-7, with D uncertain. V lost 5 bases and J 4 bases, leaving 12 bases between the germline ends. The germline V gene has CDR1 PRHDT and CDR2 FYEKMQ (reference sequence). The CDR3 has 13 amino acids. CDR3 DNA: TGTGCCAGCAGCCAAGGCCGGCCGTACGAGCAGTACTTC. Its protein is CASSQGRPYEQYF.

This clonotype was seen a few times. The chain is built from TRBV3-1 and TRBJ2-7; weak D call: TRBD2 (6 bases). The CDR3 extends over 15 amino acids. Deletions cut 1 base from V and 1 base from J, with 11 bases between. Germline loops: CDR1 LGHDT, CDR2 YNNKEL (reference sequence). Here the CDR3 DNA reads TGTGCCAGCAGCCAAGGGGCGGGGTCTTCCTACGAGCAGTACTTC. Encoded protein: CASSQGAGSSYEQYF.

Ten or more counts support this clonotype. The CDR3 nucleotides are TGTGCCAGCAGCCCCCGGACAGGCTCTGGAAACACCATATATTTT. This translates into CASSPRTGSGNTIYF. The chain recombines TRBV11-2 with TRBJ1-3; 7 bases are shared with TRBD1. This CDR3 has 15 residues. V shed 5 bases, J shed 0 bases, and the junction held 4 bases outside the gene matches. CDR1 and CDR2 from the germline V gene are SGHAT and FQNNGV.

The chain joins TRBV5-1 to TRBJ2-1; D possibly corresponds to TRBD2 (6 bases). Looked up from germline, CDR1 is SGHRS and CDR2 is YFSETQ. V gave up 3 bases and J gave up 4 bases, with 14 bases separating them. The CDR3 contains 15 residues. The CDR3 here is CASSSEREAYNEQFF. CDR3 nucleotides: TGCGCCAGCAGCTCAGAGAGGGAGGCTTACAATGAGCAGTTCTTC.